The 5 T cell receptor beta chains presented below share a single source sample, sequenced in a study of beta chain features in type 1 diabetes. Expressed TCRB transcripts were sequenced because the isolated RNA had all been reverse transcribed beforehand. Clones were read by immunoSEQ multiplex PCR, and TCRdb kept only the in-frame ones, dropping some. The table includes almost 250,000 clones, around 14% detected once. The sample was naive CD4+ T cells from blood. Receptor source: a woman between 40 and 55 years old in good health.

This clone was observed a few times. The chain couples TRBV11-2 to TRBJ2-4; TRBD1 aligns across 7 bases. This CDR3 contains 12 residues. J lost 7 bases, V lost 9 bases, and 6 bases had no gene match. Germline V gene lookup returns CDR1 SGHAT and CDR2 FQNNGV. The CDR3 nucleotides read TGTGCCAGTAGCCGGGACAGTAACATTCAGTACTTC. It specifies CASSRDSNIQYF. The whole variable domain, remainder taken from reference TRBV11-2 and TRBJ2-4, is EAGVAQSPRYKIIEKRQSVAFWCNPISGHATLYWYQQILGQGPKLLIQFQNNGVVDDSQLPKDRFSAERLKGVDSTLKIQPAKLEDSAVYLCASSRDSNIQYFGAGTRLSVL.

This clone was detected a few times. The V gene is TRBV18, the J gene TRBJ1-1; D may be TRBD1 (5 bases). CDR3 length: 15 amino acids. CDR1 is KGHSH and CDR2 is LQKENI in the germline V gene. The V end was cut by 4 bases, the J end by 1 base, with 13 bases between. The CDR3 DNA follows: TGTGCCAGCTCACTCAAGGCAGGGTCGAACACTGAAGCTTTCTTT. Protein product: CASSLKAGSNTEAFF.

The V call is TRBV4-2, the J call TRBJ1-5; no definite D call. This CDR3 is built from 15 residues. Between the trimmed V and J ends, which lost 0 bases and 1 base, there was a span of 7 bases. Germline V CDR1 and CDR2: LGHNA, YNFKEQ. In DNA, the CDR3 is TGTGCCAGCAGCCAAGATTTCTTGAGCAATCAGCCCCAGCATTTT. It encodes CASSQDFLSNQPQHF.

At least ten counts were recorded for this clone. The CDR3 DNA follows: TGCGCCAGCAGCCCCGGGACAGGGGATCGCGAGCAGTACTTC. It codes for CASSPGTGDREQYF. This chain joins TRBV23-1 and TRBJ2-7; 10 bases line up with TRBD1. TRBV23-1 is labeled an ORF, and its function is uncertain. Trimming at V came to 6 bases and at J to 6 bases, leaving 8 bases not matched to a gene. This CDR3 is 14 amino acids long.

The rearrangement links TRBV7-9 to TRBJ1-2; D remains unclear. This CDR3 is 13 amino acids long. The germline V gene has CDR1 SEHNR and CDR2 FQNEAQ (reference sequence). Trimming pared 5 bases from V and 4 bases from J, leaving 11 bases between. The CDR3 DNA follows: TGTGCCAGCAGCCGGGAACAGTTCTATGGCTACACCTTC. It translates to CASSREQFYGYTF.